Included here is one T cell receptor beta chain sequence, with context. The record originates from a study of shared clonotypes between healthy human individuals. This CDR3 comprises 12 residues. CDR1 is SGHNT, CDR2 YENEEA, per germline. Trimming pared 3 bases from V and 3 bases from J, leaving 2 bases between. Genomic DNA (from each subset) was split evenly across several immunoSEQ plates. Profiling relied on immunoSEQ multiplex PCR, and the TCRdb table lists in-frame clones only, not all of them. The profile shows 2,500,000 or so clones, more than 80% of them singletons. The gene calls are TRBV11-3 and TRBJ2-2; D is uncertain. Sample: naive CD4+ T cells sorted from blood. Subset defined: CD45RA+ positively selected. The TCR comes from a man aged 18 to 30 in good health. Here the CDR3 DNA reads TGTGCCAGCAGCTTCGACACCGGGGAGCTGTTTTTT. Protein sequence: CASSFDTGELFF.